The rows below give T cell receptor beta chains drawn from one sample of a study of blood T cell repertoires in COVID-19. Profiling relied on immunoSEQ multiplex PCR, and the TCRdb table lists in-frame clones only, not all of them. Among about 400,000 clones, 80% to 90% were seen once, and the ten largest hold approximately 10%. Sequenced input: PBMCs or T cells enriched from blood (not recorded which). The receptor set was obtained from a woman aged 45-65 years who had recovered from COVID-19. The CDR3 runs from the conserved cysteine through the conserved F or W. D genes are given only for firm matches. Clone size appears in some rows only: once, few, many, or a class for an expanded clone.

clone_size: .
j_call: TRBJ2-3
d_call: TRBD1
v_call: TRBV7-9
cdr3_nt: TGTGCCAGCAGCCAGACAGGGCTCGGGGATACGCAGTATTTT
cdr3_aa: CASSQTGLGDTQYF

clone_size: .
j_call: TRBJ1-5
d_call: .
v_call: TRBV19
cdr3_nt: TGTGCCGGGAGCGAGGTCGGCGATCAGCCCCAGCATTTT
cdr3_aa: CAGSEVGDQPQHF

clone_size: .
j_call: TRBJ2-3
d_call: TRBD2
v_call: TRBV25-1
cdr3_nt: TGTGCCAGCAACCCTAGCGGGGGGAGGGATACGCAGTATTTT
cdr3_aa: CASNPSGGRDTQYF

clone_size: .
j_call: TRBJ1-1
d_call: .
v_call: TRBV3-1/TRBV3-2
cdr3_nt: TGTGCCAGCAGCCAGGGATCAGGGATGAACACTGAAGCTTTCTTT
cdr3_aa: CASSQGSGMNTEAFF

clone_size: .
j_call: TRBJ2-2
d_call: TRBD2
v_call: TRBV4-1
cdr3_nt: TGCGCCAGCAGCCAAGGGGATACTAGCGGGGGGGCCACCGGGGAGCTGTTTTTT
cdr3_aa: CASSQGDTSGGATGELFF

clone_size: .
j_call: TRBJ1-2
d_call: .
v_call: TRBV7-2
cdr3_nt: TGTGCCAGCAGCTCCGTTTCGGAGTGGGGCTACACCTTC
cdr3_aa: CASSSVSEWGYTF

clone_size: .
j_call: TRBJ1-1
d_call: .
v_call: TRBV5-8
cdr3_nt: TGTGCCAGCAGCATCAATCACATGAACACTGAAGCTTTCTTT
cdr3_aa: CASSINHMNTEAFF

clone_size: once
j_call: TRBJ1-4
d_call: .
v_call: TRBV25-1
cdr3_nt: TGTGCCAGCAGTGAAGTTAGCGTCCAAAATGAAAAACTGTTTTTT
cdr3_aa: CASSEVSVQNEKLFF

clone_size: .
j_call: TRBJ1-2
d_call: .
v_call: TRBV6-2/TRBV6-3
cdr3_nt: TGTGCCAGCAGCCTCCAAAGCGGGATGAACTATGGCTACACCTTC
cdr3_aa: CASSLQSGMNYGYTF

clone_size: .
j_call: TRBJ1-4
d_call: .
v_call: TRBV19
cdr3_nt: TGTGCCAGTAGTATAAGCAGGAATGAAAAACTGTTTTTT
cdr3_aa: CASSISRNEKLFF

clone_size: .
j_call: TRBJ2-7
d_call: TRBD2
v_call: TRBV7-9
cdr3_nt: TGTGCCAGCAGGGGAGGGATAAACGAGCAGTACTTC
cdr3_aa: CASRGGINEQYF

clone_size: .
j_call: TRBJ2-5
d_call: .
v_call: TRBV7-8
cdr3_nt: TGTGCCAGCAGACGCAGCCCAGGACAGGAGACCCAGTACTTC
cdr3_aa: CASRRSPGQETQYF

clone_size: .
j_call: TRBJ1-2
d_call: TRBD1
v_call: TRBV28
cdr3_nt: TGTGCCAGCAGGACAACAGGGGACAGCTATGGCTACACCTTC
cdr3_aa: CASRTTGDSYGYTF

clone_size: .
j_call: TRBJ1-4
d_call: .
v_call: TRBV7-9
cdr3_nt: TGTGCCAGCAGCTCCGCGGACGGGGGAGAAAAACTGTTTTTT
cdr3_aa: CASSSADGGEKLFF

clone_size: .
j_call: TRBJ2-2
d_call: .
v_call: TRBV5-1
cdr3_nt: TGCGCCAGCAGCTGGCAGGGCACCGGGGAGCTGTTTTTT
cdr3_aa: CASSWQGTGELFF

clone_size: .
j_call: TRBJ2-2
d_call: TRBD2
v_call: TRBV29-1
cdr3_nt: TGCAGCGTTGGCTGGGACTACAGCACCGGGGAGCTGTTTTTT
cdr3_aa: CSVGWDYSTGELFF

clone_size: .
j_call: TRBJ2-7
d_call: .
v_call: TRBV7-4
cdr3_nt: TGTGCCAGCGTCACAGGTTACTACGAGCAGTACTTC
cdr3_aa: CASVTGYYEQYF

clone_size: .
j_call: TRBJ1-1
d_call: .
v_call: TRBV7-8
cdr3_nt: TGTGCCAGCAGTCCCTTACTCGACACTGAAGCTTTCTTT
cdr3_aa: CASSPLLDTEAFF

clone_size: .
j_call: TRBJ1-5
d_call: TRBD1
v_call: TRBV5-5
cdr3_nt: TGTGCCAGCAGCCGGACAGGCCCCGGTCCCGATCAGCCCCAGCATTTT
cdr3_aa: CASSRTGPGPDQPQHF

clone_size: .
j_call: TRBJ2-2
d_call: TRBD1
v_call: TRBV5-4
cdr3_nt: TGTGCCAGCAGCTTGGGACCCGGGACAGAGAACACCGGGGAGCTGTTTTTT
cdr3_aa: CASSLGPGTENTGELFF

clone_size: .
j_call: TRBJ2-7
d_call: TRBD1
v_call: TRBV14
cdr3_nt: TGTGCCAGCAGCCATAAATCAGGGGGCGCAGGAGGCGAGCAGTACTTC
cdr3_aa: CASSHKSGGAGGEQYF

clone_size: .
j_call: TRBJ1-1
d_call: .
v_call: TRBV10-3
cdr3_nt: TGTGCCATCAGTGAGGGTGGGACACGGGGTGAAGCTTTCTTT
cdr3_aa: CAISEGGTRGEAFF

clone_size: once
j_call: TRBJ1-6
d_call: .
v_call: TRBV3-1/TRBV3-2
cdr3_nt: TGTGCCAGCAGCCCGTCCCAGGGGTTTCTTTCACCCCTCCACTTT
cdr3_aa: CASSPSQGFLSPLHF

clone_size: .
j_call: TRBJ1-2
d_call: .
v_call: TRBV19
cdr3_nt: TGTGCCAGTAGTATATTCGGACAGAACTATGGCTACACCTTC
cdr3_aa: CASSIFGQNYGYTF

clone_size: .
j_call: TRBJ2-2
d_call: .
v_call: TRBV5-4
cdr3_nt: TGTGCCAGCAGCTACCGGGACACCACCGGGGAGCTGTTTTTT
cdr3_aa: CASSYRDTTGELFF

clone_size: .
j_call: TRBJ1-3
d_call: .
v_call: TRBV7-9
cdr3_nt: TGTGCCAGCAGCCCCCGGGCACAGGCCCGTGGAAACACCATATATTTT
cdr3_aa: CASSPRAQARGNTIYF

clone_size: .
j_call: TRBJ2-7
d_call: .
v_call: TRBV6-2/TRBV6-3
cdr3_nt: TGTGCCAGCAGTTACGAAACCGGGACAACCTACGAGCAGTACTTC
cdr3_aa: CASSYETGTTYEQYF

clone_size: .
j_call: TRBJ2-2
d_call: .
v_call: TRBV7-9
cdr3_nt: TGTGCCAGCAGCCCCCGAGTGAGGCAGCGGACCGGGGAGCTGTTTTTT
cdr3_aa: CASSPRVRQRTGELFF

clone_size: .
j_call: TRBJ2-3
d_call: .
v_call: TRBV9
cdr3_nt: TGTGCCAGCAGCGTACGAAGCAGACTAGATTTAGATACGCAGTATTTT
cdr3_aa: CASSVRSRLDLDTQYF

clone_size: .
j_call: TRBJ1-4
d_call: TRBD1
v_call: TRBV2
cdr3_nt: TGTGCCAGCAGTCGGAAGGGGGCAGTTAATGAAAAACTGTTTTTT
cdr3_aa: CASSRKGAVNEKLFF

clone_size: .
j_call: TRBJ1-4
d_call: TRBD1
v_call: TRBV5-1
cdr3_nt: TGCGCCAGCAGCACGGGACAGAATAATGAAAAACTGTTTTTT
cdr3_aa: CASSTGQNNEKLFF

clone_size: .
j_call: TRBJ1-5
d_call: .
v_call: TRBV19
cdr3_nt: TGTGCCAGTAGTATAGGGGCAGAGGGGGTCAGGCCCCAGCATTTT
cdr3_aa: CASSIGAEGVRPQHF

clone_size: .
j_call: TRBJ1-2
d_call: .
v_call: TRBV6-2/TRBV6-3
cdr3_nt: TGTGCCAGCAGTTTCTCAGCAGGGCCCTATGGCTACACCTTC
cdr3_aa: CASSFSAGPYGYTF

clone_size: few
j_call: TRBJ1-2
d_call: TRBD1
v_call: TRBV18
cdr3_nt: TGTGCCAGCTCCCAGGGACAGGGGGCCGATGGCTACACCTTC
cdr3_aa: CASSQGQGADGYTF

clone_size: .
j_call: TRBJ1-1
d_call: .
v_call: TRBV7-9
cdr3_nt: TGTGCCAGCAGCCTCTCCTCGGGTGGCACTGAAGCTTTCTTT
cdr3_aa: CASSLSSGGTEAFF

clone_size: few
j_call: TRBJ1-5
d_call: .
v_call: TRBV20-1
cdr3_nt: TGCAGTGCTAGTCCCAGGGCGAATCAGCCCCAGCATTTT
cdr3_aa: CSASPRANQPQHF

clone_size: few
j_call: TRBJ2-7
d_call: .
v_call: TRBV5-1
cdr3_nt: TGCGCCAGCAGCATAGACAGTTATAACGAGCAGTACTTC
cdr3_aa: CASSIDSYNEQYF

clone_size: .
j_call: TRBJ1-1
d_call: TRBD1
v_call: TRBV27
cdr3_nt: TGTGCCAGCAGTCTGACAGGGGCTTGGACTGAAGCTTTCTTT
cdr3_aa: CASSLTGAWTEAFF